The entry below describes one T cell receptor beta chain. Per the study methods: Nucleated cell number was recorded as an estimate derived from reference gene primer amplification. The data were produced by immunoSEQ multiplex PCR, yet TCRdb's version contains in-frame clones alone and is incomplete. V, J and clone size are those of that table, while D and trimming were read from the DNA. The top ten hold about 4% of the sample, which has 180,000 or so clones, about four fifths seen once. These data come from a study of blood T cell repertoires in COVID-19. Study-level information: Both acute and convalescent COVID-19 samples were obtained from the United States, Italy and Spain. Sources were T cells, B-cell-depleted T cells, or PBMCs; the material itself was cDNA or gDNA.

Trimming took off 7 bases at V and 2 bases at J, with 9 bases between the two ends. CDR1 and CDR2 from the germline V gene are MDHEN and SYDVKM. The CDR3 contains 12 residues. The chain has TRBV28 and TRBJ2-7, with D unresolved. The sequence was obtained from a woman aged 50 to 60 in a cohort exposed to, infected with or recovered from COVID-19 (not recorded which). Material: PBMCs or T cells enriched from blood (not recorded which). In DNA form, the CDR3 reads TGTGCCAGCATATCACTGACCTACGAGCAGTACTTC. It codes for CASISLTYEQYF.